These T cell receptor beta chains were read from a single sample in a study of blood T cell repertoires in COVID-19. Assay used: immunoSEQ multiplex PCR; TCRdb lists only in-frame clones, some missing. Found here are about 310,000 clones, approximately 83% of them singletons; the top ten hold less than 2.5%. Sequencing input: PBMCs or T cells enriched from blood (not recorded which). These receptors all stem from a man aged 25 to 40 who had recovered from COVID-19. CDR3s include the opening cysteine and the closing phenylalanine or tryptophan. D genes are given only for firm matches. Rows may omit the clone size; those that give it use once, few, many or a size class.

V gene	J gene	clone size	D gene	CDR3 DNA	CDR3 protein
TRBV5-6	TRBJ1-2	once	TRBD1	TGTGCCAGCAGCTTGACAGGGGCGGACACCTTC	CASSLTGADTF
TRBV19	TRBJ1-5	NA	NA	TGTGCCAGTAGTGCCGACCAGGGTATTGGCAATCAGCCCCAGCATTTT	CASSADQGIGNQPQHF
TRBV14	TRBJ2-5	NA	NA	TGTGCCAGCAGCCAAAGGACAGTTCAAGAGACCCAGTACTTC	CASSQRTVQETQYF
TRBV6-1	TRBJ1-2	NA	TRBD1	TGTGCCAGCAGTGAGGTCCGGACAGGGGGATATGGCTACACCTTC	CASSEVRTGGYGYTF
TRBV3-1/TRBV3-2	TRBJ2-1	NA	TRBD2	TGTGCCAGCAGCCAAGATGCCGGGTGGATCCCCAGCGGGGGGGAGCAGTTCTTC	CASSQDAGWIPSGGEQFF
TRBV19	TRBJ2-3	NA	NA	TGTGCCAGTAGTTTATTGGCGGGGGCCCGTGGAGATACGCAGTATTTT	CASSLLAGARGDTQYF
TRBV5-1	TRBJ1-5	NA	TRBD1	TGCGCCAGCAGCCTAGGGACAGATTATAGCAATCAGCCCCAGCATTTT	CASSLGTDYSNQPQHF
TRBV5-1	TRBJ1-1	NA	NA	TGCGCCAGCAGCTTACTAGGACGGTCCAACACTGAAGCTTTCTTT	CASSLLGRSNTEAFF
TRBV5-1	TRBJ1-1	NA	NA	TGCGCCAGCAGCCTGGAACAGAACACTGAAGCTTTCTTT	CASSLEQNTEAFF
TRBV3-1/TRBV3-2	TRBJ2-3	few	TRBD1	TGTGCCAGCAGCCAAGATTCCAGGGGGCTTAAGTCTGTCACAGATACGCAGTATTTT	CASSQDSRGLKSVTDTQYF
TRBV5-1	TRBJ1-4	NA	NA	TGCGCCAGCAGCGAACGGCCCCGGGGAGAAAAACTGTTTTTT	CASSERPRGEKLFF
TRBV6-6	TRBJ1-1	NA	NA	TGTGCCAGCAGCCTCTCTGGGCAGGCGAACACTGAAGCTTTCTTT	CASSLSGQANTEAFF
TRBV7-9	TRBJ1-2	NA	TRBD1	TGTGCCAGCAGCCTCGAGGGGGCAGGGTTCGGCTACACCTTC	CASSLEGAGFGYTF
TRBV6-2/TRBV6-3	TRBJ2-3	few	TRBD1	TGTGCCAGCAGTTGGGACAGGGGAGCAGATACGCAGTATTTT	CASSWDRGADTQYF
TRBV11-3	TRBJ2-2	NA	NA	TGTGCCAGCAGCCCAAAGATAGGGGATACCGGGGAGCTGTTTTTT	CASSPKIGDTGELFF
TRBV19	TRBJ2-3	NA	TRBD2	TGTGCCAGTAGTATCGGGAGGTCTAGCGGGGGGACAGATACGCAGTATTTT	CASSIGRSSGGTDTQYF
TRBV30	TRBJ1-1	NA	TRBD1	TGTGCCTGGAGGACGATACAGGGGGCCCCTAACACTGAAGCTTTCTTT	CAWRTIQGAPNTEAFF
TRBV19	TRBJ2-2	few	NA	TGTGCCAGTAGGTCTAGGAACACCGGGGAGCTGTTTTTT	CASRSRNTGELFF
TRBV9	TRBJ1-1	NA	TRBD1	TGTGCCAGCAGCCCTACCCCAGGGGGCCTTTACATGAACACTGAAGCTTTCTTT	CASSPTPGGLYMNTEAFF
TRBV2	TRBJ2-5	few	NA	TGTGCCAGCAGTGAAGCTTCGCGGCAAGAGACCCAGTACTTC	CASSEASRQETQYF
TRBV7-3	TRBJ2-5	NA	NA	TGTGCCAGCAGTTTGACAGGGGAGGGAGAGACCCAGTACTTC	CASSLTGEGETQYF
TRBV7-8	TRBJ2-7	NA	TRBD1	TGTGCCAGCACCCTCACAGGGGGCGAGGGCAACTACGAGCAGTACTTC	CASTLTGGEGNYEQYF
TRBV6-6	TRBJ1-2	NA	TRBD1	TGTGCCAGCAGTCGGACAGGGGGCAGCAACTATGGCTACACCTTC	CASSRTGGSNYGYTF
TRBV3-1/TRBV3-2	TRBJ1-5	NA	TRBD1	TGTGCCAGCAGCCCGCCGGGACAGGGAGGGCCCCAGCATTTT	CASSPPGQGGPQHF
TRBV2	TRBJ2-2	NA	NA	TGTGCCAGCAGTGGCCTAGCGACGAACACCGGGGAGCTGTTTTTT	CASSGLATNTGELFF
TRBV30	TRBJ1-2	NA	NA	TGTGCCTGGAGTCACAGTTATGGCTACACCTTC	CAWSHSYGYTF
TRBV18	TRBJ2-7	NA	NA	TGTGCCAGCTCTCCCTGGGGGGTTTACGAGCAGTACTTC	CASSPWGVYEQYF
TRBV29-1	TRBJ2-2	NA	TRBD1	TGCAGCGTTGGAGGGGGCGCAACCGGGGAGCTGTTTTTT	CSVGGGATGELFF
TRBV18	TRBJ2-7	NA	TRBD1	TGTGCCAGCTCACCGGAAGGGACAGGGTGGGTTCAAGGGCAGTACTTC	CASSPEGTGWVQGQYF
TRBV5-1	TRBJ1-5	once	NA	TGCGCCAGCAGCCCTGGGGCACCGGCGGGACAGCCCCAGCATTTT	CASSPGAPAGQPQHF
TRBV27	TRBJ2-1	NA	TRBD2	TGTGCCAAATTAGCGGGGGAACGAAATGAGCAGTTCTTC	CAKLAGERNEQFF
TRBV6-5	TRBJ1-2	NA	NA	TGTGCCAGCAGTTACTCGAGGCAGGACATCTATGGCTACACCTTC	CASSYSRQDIYGYTF
TRBV7-8	TRBJ1-2	NA	NA	TGTGCCAGCAGCTATGACAGAGCTAACTATGGCTACACCTTC	CASSYDRANYGYTF
TRBV4-2	TRBJ2-7	NA	TRBD1	TGTGCCAGCAGCCAAGGCAGGGGGTCCTACGAGCAGTACTTC	CASSQGRGSYEQYF
TRBV27	TRBJ2-2	NA	NA	TGTGCCAGCAGTTTCCTAGCGTCTCGGAACACCGGGGAGCTGTTTTTT	CASSFLASRNTGELFF
TRBV20-1	TRBJ1-2	once	NA	TGCAGTGCCAGGCCATGGGATGGCTACACCTTC	CSARPWDGYTF
TRBV5-1	TRBJ1-2	NA	TRBD1	TGCGCCAGCAAACTAGAACAGGGGAACTATGGCTACACCTTC	CASKLEQGNYGYTF
TRBV9	TRBJ1-2	once	TRBD1	TGTGCCAGCAGCGCCGAAGGAACGGACAGGGGATATGGCTACACCTTC	CASSAEGTDRGYGYTF
TRBV11-2	TRBJ2-7	once	TRBD2	TGTGCCAGCAGCTATGGGGCGGGGGGTAGCGACGAGCAGTACTTC	CASSYGAGGSDEQYF
TRBV5-1	TRBJ2-5	NA	NA	TGCGCCAGCAGCTTGGTTGCGGGGTCGGAGACCCAGTACTTC	CASSLVAGSETQYF
TRBV11-1	TRBJ2-1	few	TRBD2	TGTGCCAGCAGCTCTAGCGGGGGGGCAGGTGAGCAGTTCTTC	CASSSSGGAGEQFF
TRBV5-6	TRBJ2-3	NA	TRBD2	TGTGCCAGCAGCCGGGGACTAGCGGGGCTCACAGATACGCAGTATTTT	CASSRGLAGLTDTQYF
TRBV27	TRBJ1-2	NA	TRBD1	TGTGCCAGTGGTCCCGGGACAGGGCCCGGCTATGGCTACACCTTC	CASGPGTGPGYGYTF
TRBV4-1	TRBJ1-2	NA	TRBD1	TGCGCCAGCAGCCAGGACAGGGTCCCCTCGTATGGCTACACCTTC	CASSQDRVPSYGYTF
TRBV5-1	TRBJ1-3	NA	TRBD1	TGCGCCAGCAGACACCCGACAGGGGCAAACACCATATATTTT	CASRHPTGANTIYF
TRBV6-2/TRBV6-3	TRBJ1-2	NA	TRBD1	TGTGCCAGCAGTCCCGAGGGGGCTCAGGGCGGCTACACCTTC	CASSPEGAQGGYTF
TRBV10-2	TRBJ1-6	NA	TRBD1	TGCGCCAGCAGGTCGACAGGGGGGCTTTATAATTCACCCCTCCACTTT	CASRSTGGLYNSPLHF
TRBV7-8	TRBJ1-1	NA	NA	TGTGCCAGCAGCTTATCCCGAAGGGAGACTGAAGCTTTCTTT	CASSLSRRETEAFF
TRBV3-1/TRBV3-2	TRBJ2-3	once	NA	TGTGCCAGCAGTCCCGTCGGACCAGGGGGGCCAGCAAGTTTGGCAGATACGCAGTATTTT	CASSPVGPGGPASLADTQYF
TRBV18	TRBJ2-2	NA	TRBD1	TGTGCCAGCTCACCGCGACAGGGGTTCACCGGGGAGCTGTTTTTT	CASSPRQGFTGELFF
TRBV12-2	TRBJ2-7	NA	NA	TGTGCAAGTCGCCCAGGGAAGATTACCGCCTACGAGCAGTACTTC	CASRPGKITAYEQYF
TRBV30	TRBJ2-2	NA	NA	TGTGCCTGGAGTGTTTTTATTTCAGGATTGGCGAACACCGGGGAGCTGTTTTTT	CAWSVFISGLANTGELFF
TRBV14	TRBJ1-1	once	NA	TGTGCCAGCAGCCAAGTGGGTGGCGGTGAAGCTTTCTTT	CASSQVGGGEAFF
TRBV7-9	TRBJ1-6	NA	TRBD1	TGTGCCAGCAGCCACGGGACAGGGTTTAGTGATTCACCCCTCCACTTT	CASSHGTGFSDSPLHF
TRBV27	TRBJ1-1	NA	NA	TGTGCCAGCAGTCCTCACAGGATGAACACTGAAGCTTTCTTT	CASSPHRMNTEAFF
TRBV7-7	TRBJ2-3	NA	TRBD2	TGTGCTAGCAGCTCGACTAGCGGGCGCACAGATACGCAGTATTTT	CASSSTSGRTDTQYF
TRBV11-2	TRBJ2-4	NA	NA	TGTGCCAGCAGCTTAGTGGCGGGGTTCAAAAACATTCAGTACTTC	CASSLVAGFKNIQYF
TRBV5-1	TRBJ2-7	NA	NA	TGCGCCAGCAGCTTGGGTCCCGTTGACGAGCAGTACTTC	CASSLGPVDEQYF